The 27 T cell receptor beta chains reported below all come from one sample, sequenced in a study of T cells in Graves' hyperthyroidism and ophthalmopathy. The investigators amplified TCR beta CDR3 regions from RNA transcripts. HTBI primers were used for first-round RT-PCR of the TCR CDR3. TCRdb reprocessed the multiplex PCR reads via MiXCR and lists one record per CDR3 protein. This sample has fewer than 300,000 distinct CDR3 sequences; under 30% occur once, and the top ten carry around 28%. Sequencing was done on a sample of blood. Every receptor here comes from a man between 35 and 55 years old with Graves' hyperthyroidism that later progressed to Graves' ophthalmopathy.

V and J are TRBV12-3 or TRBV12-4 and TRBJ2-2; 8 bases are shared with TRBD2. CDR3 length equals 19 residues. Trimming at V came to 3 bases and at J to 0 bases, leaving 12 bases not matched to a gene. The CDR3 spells CASSFLSGSRSPNTGELFF. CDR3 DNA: TGTGCCAGCAGTTTTTTGAGCGGGAGCCGTTCTCCGAACACCGGGGAGCTGTTTTTT.

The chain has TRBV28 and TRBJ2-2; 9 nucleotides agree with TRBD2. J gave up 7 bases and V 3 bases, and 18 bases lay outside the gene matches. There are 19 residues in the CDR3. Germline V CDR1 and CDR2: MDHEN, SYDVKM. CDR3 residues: CASSLSLSSSGRIIGELFF. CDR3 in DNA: TGTGCCAGCAGTTTGTCCCTCTCCTCGAGCGGGAGGATCATCGGGGAGCTGTTTTTT.

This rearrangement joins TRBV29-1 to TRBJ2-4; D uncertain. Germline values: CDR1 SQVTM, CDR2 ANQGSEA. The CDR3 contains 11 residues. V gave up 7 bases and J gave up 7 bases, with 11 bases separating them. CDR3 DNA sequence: TGCAGCGCGGGCGGTCGGAACATTCAGTACTTC. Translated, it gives CSAGGRNIQYF. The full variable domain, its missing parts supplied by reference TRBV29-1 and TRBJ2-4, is SAVISQKPSRDICQRGTSLTIQCQVDSQVTMMFWYRQQPGQSLTLIATANQGSEATYESGFVIDKFPISRPNLTFSTLTVSNMSPEDSSIYLCSAGGRNIQYFGAGTRLSVL.

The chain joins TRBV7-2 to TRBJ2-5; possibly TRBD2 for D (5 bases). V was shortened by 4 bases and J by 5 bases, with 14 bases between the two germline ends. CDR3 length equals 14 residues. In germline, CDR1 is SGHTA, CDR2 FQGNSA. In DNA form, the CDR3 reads TGTGCCAGCAGCTCAGGACCAGCGGTGGAGACCCAGTACTTC. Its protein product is CASSSGPAVETQYF.

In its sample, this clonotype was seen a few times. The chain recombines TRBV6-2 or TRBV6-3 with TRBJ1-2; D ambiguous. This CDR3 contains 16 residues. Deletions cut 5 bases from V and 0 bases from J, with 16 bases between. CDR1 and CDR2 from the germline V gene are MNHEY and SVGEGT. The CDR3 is CASSRRGSVPNYGYTF. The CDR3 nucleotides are TGTGCCAGCAGTCGTCGTGGGAGCGTTCCTAACTATGGCTACACCTTC.

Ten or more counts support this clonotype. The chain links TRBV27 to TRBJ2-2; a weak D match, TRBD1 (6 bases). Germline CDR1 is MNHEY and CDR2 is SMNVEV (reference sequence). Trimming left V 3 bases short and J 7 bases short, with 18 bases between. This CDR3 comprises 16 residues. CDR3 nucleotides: TGTGCCAGCAGTTTGGGGGCCGGCTTTTTTCTCGGGGAGCTGTTTTTT. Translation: CASSLGAGFFLGELFF.

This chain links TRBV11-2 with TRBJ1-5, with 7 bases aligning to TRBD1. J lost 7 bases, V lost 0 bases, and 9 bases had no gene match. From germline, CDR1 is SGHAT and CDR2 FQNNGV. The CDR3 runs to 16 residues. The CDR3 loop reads CASSLDRAGGRQPQHF. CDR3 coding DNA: TGTGCCAGCAGCTTAGATCGAGCAGGGGGAAGGCAGCCCCAGCATTTT.

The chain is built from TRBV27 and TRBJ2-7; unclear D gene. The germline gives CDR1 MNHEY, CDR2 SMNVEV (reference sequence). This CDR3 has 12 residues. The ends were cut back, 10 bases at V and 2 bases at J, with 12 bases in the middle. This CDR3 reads CATPVGAYEQYF. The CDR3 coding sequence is TGTGCCACCCCGGTAGGAGCCTACGAGCAGTACTTC.

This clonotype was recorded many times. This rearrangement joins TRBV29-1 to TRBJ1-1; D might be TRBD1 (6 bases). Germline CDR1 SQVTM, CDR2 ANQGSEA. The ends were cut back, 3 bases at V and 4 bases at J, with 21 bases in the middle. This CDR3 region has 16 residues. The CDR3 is CSVDTGGAESVTEAFF. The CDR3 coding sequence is TGCAGCGTTGACACCGGGGGCGCCGAATCAGTCACTGAAGCTTTCTTT.

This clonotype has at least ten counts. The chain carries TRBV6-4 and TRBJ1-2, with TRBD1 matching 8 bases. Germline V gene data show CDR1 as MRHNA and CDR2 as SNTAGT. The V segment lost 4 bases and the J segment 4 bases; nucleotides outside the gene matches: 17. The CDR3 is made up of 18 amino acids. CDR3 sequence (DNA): TGTGCCAGCAGTGGACCGACAGGGGCGATCAGCCCTACCTATGGCTACACCTTC. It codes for CASSGPTGAISPTYGYTF.

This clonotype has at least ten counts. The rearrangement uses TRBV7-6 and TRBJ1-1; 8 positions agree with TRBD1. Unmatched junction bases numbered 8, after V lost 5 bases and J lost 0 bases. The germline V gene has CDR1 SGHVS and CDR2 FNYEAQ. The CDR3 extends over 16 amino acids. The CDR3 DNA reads TGTGCCAGCAGCACCAACAGGGGGGAAGTGAACACTGAAGCTTTCTTT. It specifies CASSTNRGEVNTEAFF.

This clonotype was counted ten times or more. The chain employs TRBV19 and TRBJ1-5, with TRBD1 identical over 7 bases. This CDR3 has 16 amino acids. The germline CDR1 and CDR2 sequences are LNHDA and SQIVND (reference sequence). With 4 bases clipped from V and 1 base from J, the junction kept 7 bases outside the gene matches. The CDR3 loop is CASSREGATSNQPQHF. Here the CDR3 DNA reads TGTGCCAGTAGTAGGGAGGGGGCGACGAGCAATCAGCCCCAGCATTTT.

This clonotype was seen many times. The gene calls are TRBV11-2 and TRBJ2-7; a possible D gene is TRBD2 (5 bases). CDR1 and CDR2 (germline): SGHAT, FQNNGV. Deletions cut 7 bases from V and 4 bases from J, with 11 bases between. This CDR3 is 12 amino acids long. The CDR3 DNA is TGTGCCAGCAACCCTTCGGGGTACGAGCAGTACTTC. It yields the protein CASNPSGYEQYF.

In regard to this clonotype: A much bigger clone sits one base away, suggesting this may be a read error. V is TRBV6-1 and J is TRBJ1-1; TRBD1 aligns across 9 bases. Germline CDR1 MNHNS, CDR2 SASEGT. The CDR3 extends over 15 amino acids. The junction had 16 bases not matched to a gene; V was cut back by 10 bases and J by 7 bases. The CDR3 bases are TGTGCCAACAGCGACGCTGGACAGGGGAGGAGTGAAGCTTTCTTT. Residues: CANSDAGQGRSEAFF.

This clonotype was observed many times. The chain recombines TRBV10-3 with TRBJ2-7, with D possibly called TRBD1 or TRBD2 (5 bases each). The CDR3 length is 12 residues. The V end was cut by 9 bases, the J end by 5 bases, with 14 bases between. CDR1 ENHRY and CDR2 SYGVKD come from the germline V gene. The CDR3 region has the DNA TGTGCCATAGGGCCCAGAGGGGACGAGCAGTACTTC. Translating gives CAIGPRGDEQYF.

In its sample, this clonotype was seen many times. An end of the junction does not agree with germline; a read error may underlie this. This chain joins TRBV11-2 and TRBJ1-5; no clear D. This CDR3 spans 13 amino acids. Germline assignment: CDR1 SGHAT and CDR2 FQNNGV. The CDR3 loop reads CASSLGRGQPQHF. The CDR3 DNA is TGCGCCAGCAGCTTGGGTCGGGGACAGCCCCAGCATTTT. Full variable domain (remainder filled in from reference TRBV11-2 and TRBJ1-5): EAGVAQSPRYKIIEKRQSVAFWCNPISGHATLYWYQQILGQGPKLLIQFQNNGVVDDSQLPKDRFSAERLKGVDSTLKIQPAKLEDSAVYLCASSLGRGQPQHFGDGTRLSIL.

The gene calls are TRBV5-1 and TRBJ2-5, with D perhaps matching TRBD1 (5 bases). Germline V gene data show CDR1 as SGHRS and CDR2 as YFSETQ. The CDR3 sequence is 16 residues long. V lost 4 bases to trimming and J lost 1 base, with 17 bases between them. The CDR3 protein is CASSRGRGVSQETQYF. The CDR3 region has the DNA TGCGCCAGCAGCAGGGGTCGAGGAGTGAGCCAAGAGACCCAGTACTTC.

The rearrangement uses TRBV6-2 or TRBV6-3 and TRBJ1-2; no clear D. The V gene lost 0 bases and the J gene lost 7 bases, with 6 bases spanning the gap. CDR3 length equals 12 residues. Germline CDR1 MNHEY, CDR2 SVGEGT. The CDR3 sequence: CASSYSSGGYTF. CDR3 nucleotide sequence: TGTGCCAGCAGTTACTCGTCCGGTGGCTACACCTTC.

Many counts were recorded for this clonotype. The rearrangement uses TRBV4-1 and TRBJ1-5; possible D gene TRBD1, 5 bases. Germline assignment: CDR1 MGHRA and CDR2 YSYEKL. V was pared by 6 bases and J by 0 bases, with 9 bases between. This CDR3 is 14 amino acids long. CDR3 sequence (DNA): TGCGCCAGCAGTCACAGGTATAGCAATCAGCCCCAGCATTTT. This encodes CASSHRYSNQPQHF.

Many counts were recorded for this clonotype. DNA for the CDR3: TGTGCCAGCAGCCCCACAGCGGGAGGGTCCTACGAGCAGTACTTC. It is translated as CASSPTAGGSYEQYF. The V and J genes are TRBV7-8 and TRBJ2-7, with TRBD2 matching over 10 bases. Trimming cost V 5 bases and J 1 base; bases outside gene matches: 5. Germline CDR1 reads SGHVS; CDR2 reads FQNEAQ. The CDR3 covers 15 residues.

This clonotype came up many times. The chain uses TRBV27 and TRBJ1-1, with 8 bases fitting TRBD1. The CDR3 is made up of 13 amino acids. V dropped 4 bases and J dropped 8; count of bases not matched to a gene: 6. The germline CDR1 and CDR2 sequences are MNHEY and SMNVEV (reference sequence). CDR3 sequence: CASSSLRDREAFF. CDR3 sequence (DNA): TGTGCCAGCAGTTCGCTCCGGGACAGGGAAGCTTTCTTT.

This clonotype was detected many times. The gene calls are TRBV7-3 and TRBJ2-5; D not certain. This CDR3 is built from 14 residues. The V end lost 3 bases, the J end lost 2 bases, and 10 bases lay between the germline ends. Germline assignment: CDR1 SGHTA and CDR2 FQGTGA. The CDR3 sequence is CASSLRGNQETQYF. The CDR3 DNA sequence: TGTGCCAGCAGCTTGCGCGGAAATCAAGAGACCCAGTACTTC. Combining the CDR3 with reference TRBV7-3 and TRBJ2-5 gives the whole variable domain GAGVSQTPSNKVTEKGKYVELRCDPISGHTALYWYRQSLGQGPEFLIYFQGTGAADDSGLPNDRFFAVRPEGSVSTLKIQRTERGDSAVYLCASSLRGNQETQYFGPGTRLLVL.

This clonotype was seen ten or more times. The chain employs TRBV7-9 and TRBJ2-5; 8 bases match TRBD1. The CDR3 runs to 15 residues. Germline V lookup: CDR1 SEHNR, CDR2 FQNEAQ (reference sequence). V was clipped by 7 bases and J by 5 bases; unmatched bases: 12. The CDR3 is CASTLDRVGGETQYF. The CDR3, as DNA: TGTGCCAGCACTCTGGACAGGGTTGGAGGGGAGACCCAGTACTTC.

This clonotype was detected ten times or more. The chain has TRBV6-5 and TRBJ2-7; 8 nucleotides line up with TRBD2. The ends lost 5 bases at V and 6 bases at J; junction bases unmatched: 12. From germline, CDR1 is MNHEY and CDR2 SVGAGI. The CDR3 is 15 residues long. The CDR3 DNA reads TGTGCCAGCAGTCCACAAGGAACTAGCGGAAGCGAGCAGTACTTC. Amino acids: CASSPQGTSGSEQYF.

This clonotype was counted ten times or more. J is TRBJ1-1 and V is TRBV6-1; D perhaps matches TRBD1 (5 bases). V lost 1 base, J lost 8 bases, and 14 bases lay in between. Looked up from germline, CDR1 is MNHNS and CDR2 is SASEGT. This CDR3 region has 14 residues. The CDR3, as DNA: TGTGCCAGCAGTGAAGTAAGGAGACAGAGCGAAGCTTTCTTT. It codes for CASSEVRRQSEAFF.

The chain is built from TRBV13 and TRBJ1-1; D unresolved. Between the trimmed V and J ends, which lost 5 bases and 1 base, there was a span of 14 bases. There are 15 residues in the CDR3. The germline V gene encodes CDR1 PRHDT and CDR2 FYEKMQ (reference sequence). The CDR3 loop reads CASSRLGFKNTEAFF. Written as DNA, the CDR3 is TGTGCCAGCAGCCGCCTAGGGTTTAAGAACACTGAAGCTTTCTTT.

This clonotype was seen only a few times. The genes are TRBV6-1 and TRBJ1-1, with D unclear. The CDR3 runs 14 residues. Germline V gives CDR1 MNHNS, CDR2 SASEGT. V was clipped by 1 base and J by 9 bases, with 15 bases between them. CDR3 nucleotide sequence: TGTGCCAGCAGTGAAGGCGCCAGGTTACATAAAGCTTTCTTT. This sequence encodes CASSEGARLHKAFF.